These T cell receptor beta chains were read from a single sample in a study of T cells in localized non-small cell lung cancer. Clones were sequenced by immunoSEQ multiplex PCR, and TCRdb holds only the in-frame ones, with some missing. The table includes tens of thousands of clones, around 93% detected once. Sequenced material: peripheral blood mononuclear cells, taken before any cancer treatment. Receptor source: a female donor older than 55 with stage II lung adenocarcinoma. Each CDR3 is given with its conserved first and last residue. A D gene is named only where the DNA matches it firmly. Part of the rows lack a size; the others show once, few, many or a class for expanded clones.

V	size	length	J	D	DNA	CDR3
TRBV7-9	NA	16	TRBJ2-7	TRBD1	TGTGCCAGCGGCACCGGGACAGGGGGTCTTCCCTACGAGCAGTACTTC	CASGTGTGGLPYEQYF
TRBV7-2	once	13	TRBJ1-5	NA	TGTGCCAGCACACTGGACAGCAATCAGCCCCAGCATTTT	CASTLDSNQPQHF
TRBV7-2	NA	14	TRBJ2-7	NA	TGTGCCAGCAGCTTAGCTAGGAACACCTACGAGCAGTACTTC	CASSLARNTYEQYF
TRBV7-8	once	16	TRBJ1-1	NA	TGTGCCAGCAGCTTATCGACGGGACTCCTGAACACTGAAGCTTTCTTT	CASSLSTGLLNTEAFF
TRBV7-2	NA	15	TRBJ1-1	NA	TGTGCCAGCAGCTACCGGGGGGGCACGGGCACTGAAGCTTTCTTT	CASSYRGGTGTEAFF
TRBV18	NA	12	TRBJ2-7	NA	TGTGCCAGCTCACCTCTCAGGGGAGAGCAGTACTTC	CASSPLRGEQYF
TRBV9	NA	14	TRBJ2-4	NA	TGTGCCAGCAGCATACAGGGAGATGGGAACATTCAGTACTTC	CASSIQGDGNIQYF
TRBV29-1	NA	11	TRBJ1-2	NA	TGCAGCGCTTTTGGGCCCTATGGCTACACCTTC	CSAFGPYGYTF
TRBV19	NA	16	TRBJ1-2	TRBD1	TGTGCCAGTAGTTCCACAGGGGGCGCAGGGATAGGTGGCTACACCTTC	CASSSTGGAGIGGYTF
TRBV7-2	NA	15	TRBJ2-7	NA	TGTGCCAGCAGCCGAGGACTCCAACCAGGGAACGAGCAGTACTTC	CASSRGLQPGNEQYF
TRBV6-5	NA	12	TRBJ1-1	NA	TGTGCCAGTCGACGGGGGGACAATGAAGCTTTCTTT	CASRRGDNEAFF
TRBV7-2	NA	15	TRBJ2-5	NA	TGTGCCAGCAGCTTAGTGCGGGCTATTCAAGAGACCCAGTACTTC	CASSLVRAIQETQYF
TRBV5-1	NA	13	TRBJ1-1	NA	TGCGCCAGCAGACAGGACCCGAACACTGAAGCTTTCTTT	CASRQDPNTEAFF
TRBV5-6	once	12	TRBJ1-2	NA	TGTGCCAGCAGCCAGGGAGACGTTGGCTACACCTTC	CASSQGDVGYTF
TRBV7-3	once	17	TRBJ2-3	NA	TGTGCCAGCAGCTTATTACCAGGGAATAGAGGTACAGATACGCAGTATTTT	CASSLLPGNRGTDTQYF
TRBV25-1	NA	13	TRBJ1-1	NA	TGTGCCAGCAGTGAATATCGGAACACTGAAGCTTTCTTT	CASSEYRNTEAFF
TRBV5-1	NA	15	TRBJ2-2	NA	TGCGCCAGCAGCTTCAGAGGAGGGGACACCGGGGAGCTGTTTTTT	CASSFRGGDTGELFF
TRBV29-1	NA	14	TRBJ2-1	TRBD1	TGCAGCGCTCCGGGACAGGGCTCCTACAATGAGCAGTTCTTC	CSAPGQGSYNEQFF
TRBV7-8	NA	14	TRBJ1-5	NA	TGTGCCAGCAGTGATTTAAGAACCAATCAGCCCCAGCATTTT	CASSDLRTNQPQHF
TRBV5-4	NA	16	TRBJ1-1	TRBD1	TGTGCCAGCAGCTTTGAAGGGGGCAGCCGGTTTACTGAAGCTTTCTTT	CASSFEGGSRFTEAFF
TRBV4-3	NA	14	TRBJ1-2	NA	TGCGCCAGCAGCCAGTCCGGGACTTCATATGGCTACACCTTC	CASSQSGTSYGYTF
TRBV12-5	NA	15	TRBJ2-1	NA	TGTGCTAGTGGTTTTAGCGGCCGCTCCTACAATGAGCAGTTCTTC	CASGFSGRSYNEQFF
TRBV7-9	once	15	TRBJ1-4	NA	TGTGCCAGCAGCTCCAGACGCCACGGGGATGAAAAACTGTTTTTT	CASSSRRHGDEKLFF
TRBV30	once	18	TRBJ2-1	TRBD2	TGTGCCTCGACACTAGCGGGGGAGCCACCCGTCTCCCGGAATGAGCAGTTCTTC	CASTLAGEPPVSRNEQFF
TRBV29-1	once	14	TRBJ1-1	NA	TGCAGCGCCCAAGGTAACAGCAGGAACACTGAAGCTTTCTTT	CSAQGNSRNTEAFF
TRBV7-2	NA	14	TRBJ2-7	TRBD2	TGTGCCAGCAGCTTACTAGCGGGGGGCGGGGAGCAGTACTTC	CASSLLAGGGEQYF
TRBV27	NA	14	TRBJ1-2	TRBD1	TGTGCCAGCAGTTTGAGACAGGGAAGTAATGGCTACACCTTC	CASSLRQGSNGYTF
TRBV9	NA	19	TRBJ2-2	TRBD1	TGTGCCAGCAGCGAATGGAGTTCACCGGGACAGACGAACACCGGGGAGCTGTTTTTT	CASSEWSSPGQTNTGELFF
TRBV11-2	NA	14	TRBJ1-4	NA	TGTGCCAGCAGCTTAGGGCTTTCAAGGGAAAAACTGTTTTTT	CASSLGLSREKLFF
TRBV18	NA	16	TRBJ2-7	NA	TGTGCCAGCTCACCTAAGGCCGACAGGTTTGGGTACGAGCAGTACTTC	CASSPKADRFGYEQYF
TRBV28	few	12	TRBJ1-5	NA	TGTGCCAGCAGACCCTATAGTCAGCCCCAGCATTTT	CASRPYSQPQHF
TRBV9	NA	14	TRBJ2-7	NA	TGTGCCAGCAGCGTTGGGTCAGAGTCCTACGAGCAGTACTTC	CASSVGSESYEQYF
TRBV5-1	NA	15	TRBJ1-6	TRBD1	TGCGCCTCCCATCAGGAGGGGGCCGGGAATTCACCCCTCCACTTT	CASHQEGAGNSPLHF
TRBV28	NA	12	TRBJ2-3	NA	TGTGCCAGCAGCCCCTACGCAGATACGCAGTATTTT	CASSPYADTQYF
TRBV5-1	NA	14	TRBJ2-2	NA	TGCGCCAGCAGCTTGCCAGGGGTCACCGGGGAGCTGTTTTTT	CASSLPGVTGELFF
TRBV4-1	NA	16	TRBJ2-7	TRBD1	TGCGCCAGCAGCCGACTACCGGGACAGGGGTATGACGAGCAGTACTTC	CASSRLPGQGYDEQYF
TRBV14	NA	16	TRBJ1-3	NA	TGTGCCAGCAGCCAAGAAAGAGGCAGGGCTGGAAACACCATATATTTT	CASSQERGRAGNTIYF
TRBV5-1	NA	15	TRBJ2-5	TRBD2	TGCGCCAGCAGCCCTGGGGGGGTCCGGGGAGAGACCCAGTACTTC	CASSPGGVRGETQYF
TRBV28	once	13	TRBJ2-7	NA	TGTGCCAGCAGCCCCCTAGCTGGACCGGAACAGTACTTC	CASSPLAGPEQYF
TRBV30	NA	14	TRBJ2-3	NA	TGTGCGTCTACCCAGCAATGGGCTAGGGATACGCAGTATTTT	CASTQQWARDTQYF